The 27 T cell receptor beta chains below all came from one sample that was sequenced in a study of T cell clones after liver transplantation (dated by TCRdb to the late 2010s). Library preparation employed the immunoSEQ multiplex PCR assay. The table comes from immuneACCESS by way of TCRdb, which keeps in-frame sequences with V and J called. Part of the clones is missing from these tables; in studies checked, under half for an unresolved V gene and the rest for unknown reasons. This sample is represented by around 110,000 clones; 90% of them were singletons. Approximately 0.88% of the sample is taken by the ten largest. The sample in question was CD4+ T cells from blood, obtained 12 months after liver transplant. Receptors were obtained from a human patient who received a liver transplant. Some T cells may originate with the graft donor following a transplant.

The chain carries TRBV11-2 and TRBJ2-6; D unresolved. Germline CDR1 and CDR2: SGHAT and FQNNGV. V lost 5 bases, J lost 0 bases, and 11 bases lay in between. There are 16 residues in the CDR3. The CDR3 loop is CASSPWASSGANVLTF. CDR3 nucleotide sequence: TGTGCCAGCAGCCCCTGGGCCAGCTCTGGGGCCAACGTCCTGACTTTC.

V usage is TRBV11-2 and J usage is TRBJ2-7, with D possibly being TRBD1 (5 bases). V was cut by 5 bases and J by 9 bases, with 14 bases left in between. The V gene's germline CDR1 is SGHAT and CDR2 FQNNGV. This CDR3 region has 12 residues. The CDR3 spells CASSAQGQGQYF. The CDR3 DNA reads as TGTGCCAGCAGCGCCCAGGGTCAGGGGCAGTACTTC.

V and J are TRBV27 and TRBJ2-2; 12 positions match TRBD2. This CDR3 region has 16 residues. V dropped 6 bases and J dropped 7; count of bases not matched to a gene: 9. Looked up from germline, CDR1 is MNHEY and CDR2 is SMNVEV (reference sequence). The CDR3 reads CASSRRTSGKVGELFF. CDR3 coding DNA: TGTGCCAGCAGCCGTAGGACTAGCGGGAAGGTCGGGGAGCTGTTTTTT.

The chain joins TRBV29-1 to TRBJ1-4; 7 positions match TRBD1. Germline lookup yields CDR1 SQVTM and CDR2 ANQGSEA. V shed 4 bases, J shed 0 bases, and the junction held 2 bases outside the gene matches. This CDR3 spans 14 amino acids. CDR3 amino acids: CSVGGTATNEKLFF. The CDR3 region has the DNA TGCAGCGTTGGCGGGACAGCAACTAATGAAAAACTGTTTTTT.

The sample holds one count of this clone. The V and J genes are TRBV18 and TRBJ1-2; 11 bases are shared with TRBD1. The CDR3 consists of 16 residues. The V gene's germline CDR1 is KGHSH and CDR2 LQKENI. The trim removed 5 bases at V and 4 bases at J, leaving 9 bases unmatched. The CDR3 here is CASSSRTGGESYGYTF. Written as DNA, the CDR3 is TGTGCCAGCTCATCCCGGACAGGGGGCGAGAGCTATGGCTACACCTTC.

This clone was seen only once. This chain links TRBV9 with TRBJ2-7, with TRBD1 matching over 8 bases. Germline V gene data show CDR1 as SGDLS and CDR2 as YYNGEE. J gave up 2 bases and V 3 bases, and 4 bases lay outside the gene matches. The CDR3 covers 14 residues. The CDR3, as DNA: TGTGCCAGCAGCGCCGGACAGGGCACCTACGAGCAGTACTTC. Its protein is CASSAGQGTYEQYF.

The J gene is TRBJ1-2, the V gene TRBV27, with 8 positions matching TRBD1. V lost 6 bases and J lost 6; bases outside the gene matches: 3. The CDR3 consists of 12 residues. Germline V CDR1 and CDR2: MNHEY, SMNVEV (reference sequence). CDR3 amino acids: CASSLTGDGYTF. CDR3 nucleotides: TGTGCCAGCAGCCTGACAGGGGATGGCTACACCTTC.

This rearrangement joins TRBV11-3 to TRBJ2-5; D unresolved. The germline V gene has CDR1 SGHNT and CDR2 YENEEA. Trimming pared 5 bases from V and 0 bases from J, leaving 10 bases between. The CDR3 totals 14 residues. Here the CDR3 reads CASSPGMYQETQYF. In DNA form, the CDR3 reads TGTGCCAGCAGCCCAGGCATGTACCAAGAGACCCAGTACTTC.

This chain uses TRBV2 with TRBJ1-2, with TRBD1 matching over 7 bases. The ends lost 8 bases at V and 0 bases at J; junction bases unmatched: 6. This CDR3 is 14 amino acids long. Per germline, CDR1 SNHLY and CDR2 FYNNEI. The CDR3 here is CASGKTGTNYGYTF. CDR3 sequence (DNA): TGTGCCAGCGGAAAGACAGGGACTAACTATGGCTACACCTTC.

CDR3 bases: TGTGCCAGCAGCGTAGAAGGGGATGAATACAATGAGCAGTTCTTC. Residues: CASSVEGDEYNEQFF. This chain links TRBV9 with TRBJ2-1, with D perhaps matching TRBD1 (5 bases). Looked up from germline, CDR1 is SGDLS and CDR2 is YYNGEE. The CDR3 contains 15 residues. Between the trimmed V and J ends, which lost 0 bases and 4 bases, there was a span of 11 bases.

The V call is TRBV5-4, the J call TRBJ2-4; 8 bases align to TRBD2. This CDR3 region has 12 residues. V lost 3 bases and J lost 7; bases outside the gene matches: 0. Germline loops: CDR1 SGHNT, CDR2 YYREEE (reference sequence). CDR3 sequence: CASSSGGNIQYF. CDR3 DNA: TGTGCCAGCAGCTCGGGGGGGAACATTCAGTACTTC.

Concerning this clone itself: The CDR3 ends on some other residue instead of the conserved phenylalanine or tryptophan, so this is likely a read error. No DNA is shown, since the ends of the CDR3 on it are uncertain; the CDR3 is the one TCRdb lists. The chain carries TRBV5-4 and TRBJ2-7; the table assigns TRBD1, which was not confirmed against the DNA. 12 amino acids form the CDR3, both terminal residues included. The germline V gene has CDR1 SGHNT and CDR2 YYREEE (reference sequence). The CDR3 is CASSSRTGQINL.

This clone showed up just a few times. The chain combines TRBV6-1 with TRBJ1-2; D gene ambiguous. The CDR3 extends over 11 amino acids. CDR1 is MNHNS, CDR2 SASEGT, per germline. V was pared by 10 bases and J by 4 bases, with 10 bases between. CDR3 residues: CAISTSYGYTF. CDR3 coding DNA: TGTGCCATCTCTACCTCCTATGGCTACACCTTC.

This clone has only a few counts. The chain carries TRBV5-4 and TRBJ2-7, with D possibly called TRBD1 or TRBD2 (5 bases each). The CDR3 is 13 amino acids. The germline CDR1 and CDR2 sequences are SGHNT and YYREEE (reference sequence). Trimming cost V 7 bases and J 9 bases, with 20 bases left between them. CDR3 in amino acids: CASGTDTNFGQYF. In nucleotides, the CDR3 is TGTGCCAGCGGGACGGACACGAACTTCGGGCAGTACTTC.

The chain uses TRBV6-1 and TRBJ1-4; D is possibly TRBD1 (6 bases). Per the germline V gene, CDR1 is MNHNS and CDR2 is SASEGT. The CDR3 length is 11 residues. V lost 6 bases and J lost 11, with 10 bases in between. The CDR3 coding sequence is TGTGCCAGCAGGGAGGGGGGGAAACTGTTTTTT. This codes for CASREGGKLFF.

This clone was seen a single time. V is TRBV6-5 and J is TRBJ2-7; 7 bases agree with TRBD2. V shed 10 bases, J shed 4 bases, and the junction held 7 bases outside the gene matches. The CDR3 loop spans 12 amino acids. The germline gives CDR1 MNHEY, CDR2 SVGAGI. The DNA for the CDR3 is TGTGCCATCACGACTAGCACGTACGAGCAGTACTTC. Protein: CAITTSTYEQYF.

This clone was detected once. This rearrangement joins TRBV6-5 to TRBJ1-5, with D possibly matching TRBD1 (6 bases). Trimming cost V 7 bases and J 6 bases, with 13 bases left between them. Germline CDR1 MNHEY, CDR2 SVGAGI. This CDR3 has 13 amino acids. The CDR3 DNA follows: TGTGCCAGCAAAGGGGGGGTAGGTCAGCCCCAGCATTTT. Translated, it gives CASKGGVGQPQHF.

The chain employs TRBV2 and TRBJ2-7, with D perhaps being TRBD1 or TRBD2 (5 bases each). V was cut by 6 bases and J by 6 bases, with 15 bases left in between. Germline V gene data show CDR1 as SNHLY and CDR2 as FYNNEI. CDR3 length: 13 residues. CDR3 DNA sequence: TGTGCCAGCAGGCTCCGGGACGGAGTCGAGCAGTACTTC. It specifies CASRLRDGVEQYF.

J is TRBJ2-7 and V is TRBV27; D gene ambiguous. The CDR3 covers 13 residues. CDR1 MNHEY and CDR2 SMNVEV come from the germline V gene (reference sequence). Trimming left V 3 bases short and J 3 bases short, with 9 bases between. CDR3 amino acids: CASSLVHRYEQYF. As DNA, the CDR3 is TGTGCCAGCAGTTTGGTGCACCGCTACGAGCAGTACTTC.

This clone was seen a handful of times. The chain couples TRBV6-6 to TRBJ1-5; a weak D match, TRBD1 (5 bases). The CDR3 covers 16 residues. Deletions cut 5 bases from V and 2 bases from J, with 16 bases between. Looked up from germline, CDR1 is MNHNY and CDR2 is SVGAGI (reference sequence). The CDR3 spells CASSAGTDLRNQPQHF. The CDR3 nucleotides are TGTGCCAGCAGTGCCGGGACTGACCTTCGCAATCAGCCCCAGCATTTT.

V is TRBV19 and J is TRBJ2-1; tentatively, D is TRBD2 (5 bases). The CDR3 has 15 amino acids. Germline CDR1 LNHDA, CDR2 SQIVND (reference sequence). Deletions cut 2 bases from V and 0 bases from J, with 8 bases between. The CDR3 DNA is TGTGCCAGTAGTATAAGTGGGAGCTCCTACAATGAGCAGTTCTTC. Protein product: CASSISGSSYNEQFF. The complete variable domain, with remaining parts taken from reference TRBV19 and TRBJ2-1, reads DGGITQSPKYLFRKEGQNVTLSCEQNLNHDAMYWYRQDPGQGLRLIYYSQIVNDFQKGDIAEGYSVSREKKESFPLTVTSAQKNPTAFYLCASSISGSSYNEQFFGPGTRLTVL.

This chain connects TRBV6-6 to TRBJ2-7; D remains ambiguous. Trimming cost V 2 bases and J 4 bases, with 6 bases left between them. Germline values: CDR1 MNHNY, CDR2 SVGAGI (reference sequence). The CDR3 loop spans 12 amino acids. The CDR3 DNA reads TGTGCCAGCAGTTACGGTCGTTACGAGCAGTACTTC. Amino acid sequence: CASSYGRYEQYF.

The rearrangement joins TRBV6-5 to TRBJ1-1, with no clear D. Germline CDR1 MNHEY, CDR2 SVGAGI. The CDR3 extends over 15 amino acids. V lost 0 bases, J lost 1 base, and 9 bases lay in between. In DNA form, the CDR3 reads TGTGCCAGCAGTTACTCGATTTTAGGGAACACTGAAGCTTTCTTT. It encodes CASSYSILGNTEAFF.

This clone appeared a single time. The sample carries other DNA sequences with the same CDR3. The rearrangement joins TRBV5-1 to TRBJ2-3, with 8 positions matching TRBD2. V lost 4 bases, J lost 3 bases, and 4 bases stayed unmatched. The V gene's germline CDR1 is SGHRS and CDR2 YFSETQ. CDR3 length: 14 residues. The CDR3 region has the DNA TGCGCCAGCAGCATCGGACTAGCAACAGATACGCAGTATTTT. Translation: CASSIGLATDTQYF. Variable domain in full (rest from reference TRBV5-1 and TRBJ2-3): KAGVTQTPRYLIKTRGQQVTLSCSPISGHRSVSWYQQTPGQGLQFLFEYFSETQRNKGNFPGRFSGRQFSNSRSEMNVSTLELGDSALYLCASSIGLATDTQYFGPGTRLTVL.

The chain employs TRBV5-1 and TRBJ2-7, with unresolved D. CDR1 and CDR2 from the germline V gene are SGHRS and YFSETQ. The length of the CDR3 is 12 residues. Trimming removed 1 base from V and 5 bases from J, with 7 bases in between. The CDR3 here is CASSLTLDEQYF. The CDR3 bases are TGCGCCAGCAGCTTGACTCTCGACGAGCAGTACTTC.

This clone was seen just once. The rearrangement uses TRBV2 and TRBJ2-7; 8 bases fit TRBD1. The CDR3 is 14 amino acids. CDR1 is SNHLY and CDR2 is FYNNEI in the germline V gene. J gave up 4 bases and V 6 bases, and 8 bases lay outside the gene matches. CDR3 protein: CASRETGAIYEQYF. The CDR3 coding sequence is TGTGCCAGCAGGGAGACAGGGGCCATTTACGAGCAGTACTTC. Full variable domain (missing parts from reference TRBV2 and TRBJ2-7): EPEVTQTPSHQVTQMGQEVILRCVPISNHLYFYWYRQILGQKVEFLVSFYNNEISEKSEIFDDQFSVERPDGSNFTLKIRSTKLEDSAMYFCASRETGAIYEQYFGPGTRLTVT.

The V gene is TRBV30, the J gene TRBJ2-7; 12 bases match TRBD2. Trimming at V came to 7 bases and at J to 2 bases, leaving 21 bases not matched to a gene. CDR3 length: 19 amino acids. Germline V CDR1 and CDR2: GTSNPN, SVGIG (reference sequence). In nucleotides, the CDR3 is TGTGCCTCCCGTCTCTTCTTAGAGACTAGCGGGAGTGAACCCTACGAGCAGTACTTC. It codes for CASRLFLETSGSEPYEQYF. Drawing the rest from reference TRBV30 and TRBJ2-7, the complete variable domain is SQTIHQWPATLVQPVGSPLSLECTVEGTSNPNLYWYRQAAGRGLQLLFYSVGIGQISSEVPQNLSASRPQDRQFILSSKKLLLSDSGFYLCASRLFLETSGSEPYEQYFGPGTRLTVT.